The next 5 T cell receptor beta chains were all read from a single sample in a study of cytomegalovirus exposure and HLA in healthy donors. Amplification used 60 Vbeta primers and 13 Jbeta primers. Generated by immunoSEQ multiplex PCR, the TCRdb table keeps only in-frame clones and is missing some. The table shows about 200,000 clones, with 82% occurring only once. What was sequenced was PBMCs. The receptor source for this set is a boy under 10 years old in good health and CMV-seronegative.

This clone was counted a few times. The chain links TRBV30 to TRBJ1-3; D remains ambiguous. CDR1 and CDR2 from the germline V gene are GTSNPN and SVGIG (reference sequence). V was shortened by 1 base and J by 0 bases, with 13 bases between the two germline ends. This CDR3 is built from 16 residues. The CDR3 nucleotides read TGTGCCTGGAGTGGATCGACTCTGAGCTCTGGAAACACCATATATTTT. As protein: CAWSGSTLSSGNTIYF. The variable domain in full, completed from reference TRBV30 and TRBJ1-3, reads SQTIHQWPATLVQPVGSPLSLECTVEGTSNPNLYWYRQAAGRGLQLLFYSVGIGQISSEVPQNLSASRPQDRQFILSSKKLLLSDSGFYLCAWSGSTLSSGNTIYFGEGSWLTVV.

This chain links TRBV14 with TRBJ1-2, with D possibly matching TRBD1 (6 bases). The CDR3 runs 19 residues. Germline loops: CDR1 SGHDN, CDR2 FVKESK. Between the trimmed V and J ends, which lost 1 base and 0 bases, there was a span of 21 bases. The CDR3 sequence: CASSQGPGGGSATNYGYTF. The CDR3 DNA is TGTGCCAGCAGCCAAGGGCCCGGGGGGGGCTCCGCGACTAACTATGGCTACACCTTC.

The V gene is TRBV18, the J gene TRBJ2-1; tentatively, D is TRBD2 (5 bases). Germline V CDR1 and CDR2: KGHSH, LQKENI. V lost 4 bases and J lost 0, with 10 bases in between. The CDR3 runs to 15 residues. CDR3 bases: TGTGCCAGCTCACTGGGAGAAGGCTCCTACAATGAGCAGTTCTTC. Protein sequence: CASSLGEGSYNEQFF. The full variable domain, its missing parts supplied by reference TRBV18 and TRBJ2-1, is NAGVMQNPRHLVRRRGQEARLRCSPMKGHSHVYWYRQLPEEGLKFMVYLQKENIIDESGMPKERFSAEFPKEGPSILRIQQVVRGDSAAYFCASSLGEGSYNEQFFGPGTRLTVL.

This chain joins TRBV4-1 and TRBJ2-7; D unclear. CDR1 MGHRA and CDR2 YSYEKL come from the germline V gene. The length of the CDR3 is 12 residues. The germline V and J ends were trimmed by 0 bases and 7 bases, with 7 bases remaining between them. CDR3 sequence: CASSQDLAEQYF. The CDR3 DNA reads as TGCGCCAGCAGCCAAGATCTTGCGGAGCAGTACTTC.

The CDR3 loop reads CASSLALTDTQYF. The CDR3 DNA is TGTGCCAGCAGCTTAGCCCTCACAGATACGCAGTATTTT. This chain joins TRBV7-9 and TRBJ2-3; no clear D gene. The CDR3 is 13 amino acids. Trimming removed 0 bases from V and 2 bases from J, with 3 bases in between. Looked up from germline, CDR1 is SEHNR and CDR2 is FQNEAQ (reference sequence).